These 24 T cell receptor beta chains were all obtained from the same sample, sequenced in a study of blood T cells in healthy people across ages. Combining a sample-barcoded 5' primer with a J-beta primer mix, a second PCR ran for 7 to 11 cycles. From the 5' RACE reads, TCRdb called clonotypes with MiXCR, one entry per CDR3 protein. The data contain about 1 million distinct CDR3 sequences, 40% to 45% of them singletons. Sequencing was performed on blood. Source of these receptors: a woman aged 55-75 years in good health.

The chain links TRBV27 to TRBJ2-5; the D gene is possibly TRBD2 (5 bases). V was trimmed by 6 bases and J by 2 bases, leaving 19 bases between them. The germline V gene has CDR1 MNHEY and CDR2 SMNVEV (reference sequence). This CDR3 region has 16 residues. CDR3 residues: CASRPRAALSQETQYF. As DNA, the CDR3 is TGTGCCAGCAGACCGAGGGCAGCTCTTAGTCAAGAGACCCAGTACTTC.

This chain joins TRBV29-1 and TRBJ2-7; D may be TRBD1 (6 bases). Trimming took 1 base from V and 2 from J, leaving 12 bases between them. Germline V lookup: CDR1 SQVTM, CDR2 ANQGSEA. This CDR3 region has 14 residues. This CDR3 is CSVEVGTRTYEQYF. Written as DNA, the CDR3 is TGCAGCGTTGAAGTGGGGACAAGAACCTACGAGCAGTACTTC.

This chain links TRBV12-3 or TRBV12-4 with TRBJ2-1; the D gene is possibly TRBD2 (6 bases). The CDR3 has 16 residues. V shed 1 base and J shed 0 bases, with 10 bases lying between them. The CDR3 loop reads CASSLDQGLSYNEQFF. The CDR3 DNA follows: TGTGCCAGCAGTTTAGACCAGGGACTCTCCTACAATGAGCAGTTCTTC.

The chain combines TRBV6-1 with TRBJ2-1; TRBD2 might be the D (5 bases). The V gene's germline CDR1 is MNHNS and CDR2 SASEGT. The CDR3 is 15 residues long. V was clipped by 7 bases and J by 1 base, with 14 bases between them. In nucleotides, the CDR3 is TGTGCCAGCATTATAGCCGGCGGGTCCTACAATGAGCAGTTCTTC. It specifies CASIIAGGSYNEQFF.

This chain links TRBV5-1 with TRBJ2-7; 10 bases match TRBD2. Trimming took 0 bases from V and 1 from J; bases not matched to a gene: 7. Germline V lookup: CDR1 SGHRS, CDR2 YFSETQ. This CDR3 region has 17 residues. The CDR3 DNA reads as TGCGCCAGCAGCTTGGCGGTAGCGGGAGGTCTATCCTACGAGCAGTACTTC. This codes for CASSLAVAGGLSYEQYF.

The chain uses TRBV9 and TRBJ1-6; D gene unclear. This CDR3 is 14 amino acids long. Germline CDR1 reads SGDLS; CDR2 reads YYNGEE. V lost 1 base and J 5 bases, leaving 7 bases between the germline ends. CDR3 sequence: CASSVSEDNSPLHF. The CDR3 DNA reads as TGTGCCAGCAGCGTAAGCGAGGATAATTCACCCCTCCACTTT.

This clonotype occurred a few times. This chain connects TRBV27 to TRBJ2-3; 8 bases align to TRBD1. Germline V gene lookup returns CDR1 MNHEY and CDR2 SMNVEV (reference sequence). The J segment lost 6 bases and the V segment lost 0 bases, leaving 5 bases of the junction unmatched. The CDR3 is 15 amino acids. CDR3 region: CASSLSDRERDTQYF. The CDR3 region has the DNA TGTGCCAGCAGTTTATCGGACAGGGAGCGGGATACGCAGTATTTT.

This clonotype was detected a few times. The CDR3 loop is CASSKGKRQLSYNEQFF. DNA for the CDR3: TGTGCCAGCAGCAAAGGAAAACGACAGTTGTCCTACAATGAGCAGTTCTTC. This chain joins TRBV21-1 and TRBJ2-1; the table's D call TRBD1 went unverified against the DNA. TRBV21-1 is marked as a pseudogene. The CDR3 is 17 amino acids.

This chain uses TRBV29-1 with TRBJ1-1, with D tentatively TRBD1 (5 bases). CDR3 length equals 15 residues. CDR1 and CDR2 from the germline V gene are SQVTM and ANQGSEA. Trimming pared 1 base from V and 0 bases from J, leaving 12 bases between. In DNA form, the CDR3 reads TGCAGCGTTGAAGTGAAGGGGAGGGTGAACACTGAAGCTTTCTTT. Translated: CSVEVKGRVNTEAFF.

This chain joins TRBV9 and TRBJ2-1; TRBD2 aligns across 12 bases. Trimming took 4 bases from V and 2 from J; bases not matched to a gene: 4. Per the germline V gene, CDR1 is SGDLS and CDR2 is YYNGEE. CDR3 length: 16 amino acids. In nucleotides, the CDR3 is TGTGCCAGCAGCTATCGGACTAGCGGGACCTACAATGAGCAGTTCTTC. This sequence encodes CASSYRTSGTYNEQFF.

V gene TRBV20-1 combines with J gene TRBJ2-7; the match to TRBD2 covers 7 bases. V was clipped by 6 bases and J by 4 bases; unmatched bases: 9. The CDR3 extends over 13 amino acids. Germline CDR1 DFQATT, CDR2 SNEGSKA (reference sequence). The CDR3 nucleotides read TGCAGTGCCCTAACCAGCGGGACGTACGAGCAGTACTTC. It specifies CSALTSGTYEQYF.

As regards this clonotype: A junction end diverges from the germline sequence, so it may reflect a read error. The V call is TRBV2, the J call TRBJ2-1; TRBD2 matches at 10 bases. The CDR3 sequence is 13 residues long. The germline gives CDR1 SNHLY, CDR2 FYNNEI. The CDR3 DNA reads TGTGCAAGCGGAGCGGGGGGGCTCGGTGAGCGGTTCTTC. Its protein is CASGAGGLGERFF.

The CDR3 protein is CATQSGTSGGLTSYEQYF. CDR3 coding DNA: TGTGCCACCCAATCGGGGACTAGCGGGGGCCTGACTTCCTACGAGCAGTACTTC. The gene calls are TRBV10-3 and TRBJ2-7; TRBD2 aligns across 14 bases. Germline CDR1 reads ENHRY; CDR2 reads SYGVKD. This CDR3 comprises 18 residues. With V trimmed by 10 bases and J by 1 base, 15 bases remained unmatched.

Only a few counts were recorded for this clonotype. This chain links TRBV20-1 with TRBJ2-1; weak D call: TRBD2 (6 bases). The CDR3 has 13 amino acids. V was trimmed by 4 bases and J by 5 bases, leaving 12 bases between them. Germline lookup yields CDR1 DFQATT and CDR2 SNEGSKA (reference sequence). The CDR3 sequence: CSAIGTVNNEQFF. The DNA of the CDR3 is TGCAGTGCTATAGGGACTGTTAACAATGAGCAGTTCTTC.

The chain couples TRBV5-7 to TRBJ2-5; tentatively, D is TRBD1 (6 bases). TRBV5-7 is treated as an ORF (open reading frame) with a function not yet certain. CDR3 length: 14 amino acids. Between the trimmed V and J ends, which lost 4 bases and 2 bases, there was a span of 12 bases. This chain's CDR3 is CASSLGGQQETQYF. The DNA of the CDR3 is TGTGCCAGCAGCCTTGGGGGCCAGCAAGAGACCCAGTACTTC.

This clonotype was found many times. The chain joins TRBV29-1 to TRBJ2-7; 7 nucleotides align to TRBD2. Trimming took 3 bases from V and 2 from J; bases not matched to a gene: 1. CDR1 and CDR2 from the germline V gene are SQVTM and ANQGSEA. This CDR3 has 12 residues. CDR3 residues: CSVEAGAYEQYF. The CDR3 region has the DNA TGCAGCGTTGAGGCGGGAGCCTACGAGCAGTACTTC.

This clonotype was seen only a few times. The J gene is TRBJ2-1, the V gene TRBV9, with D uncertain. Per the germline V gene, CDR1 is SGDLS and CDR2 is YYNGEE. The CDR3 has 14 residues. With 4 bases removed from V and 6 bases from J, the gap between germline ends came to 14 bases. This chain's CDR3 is CASSPRWGGNEQFF. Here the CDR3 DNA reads TGTGCCAGCAGCCCTAGGTGGGGTGGCAATGAGCAGTTCTTC.

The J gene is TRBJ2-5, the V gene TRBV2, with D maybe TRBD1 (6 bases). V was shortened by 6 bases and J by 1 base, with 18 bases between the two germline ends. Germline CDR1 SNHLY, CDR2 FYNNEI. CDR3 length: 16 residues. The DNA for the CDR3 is TGTGCCAGCAGGGACGGGACACCTGAGCCCCAAGAGACCCAGTACTTC. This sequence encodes CASRDGTPEPQETQYF.

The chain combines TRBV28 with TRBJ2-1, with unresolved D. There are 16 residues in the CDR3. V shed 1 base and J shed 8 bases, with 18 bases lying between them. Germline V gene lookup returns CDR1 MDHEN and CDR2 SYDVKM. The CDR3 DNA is TGTGCCAGCAGTTTATACGGTGGCTCCAGGATAGATGAGCAGTTCTTC. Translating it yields CASSLYGGSRIDEQFF.

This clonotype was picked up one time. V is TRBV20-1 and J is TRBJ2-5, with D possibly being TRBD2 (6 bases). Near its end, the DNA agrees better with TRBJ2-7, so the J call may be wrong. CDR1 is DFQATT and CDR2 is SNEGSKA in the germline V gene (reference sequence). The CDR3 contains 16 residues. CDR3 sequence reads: CSASPIGRGVPYEQYF. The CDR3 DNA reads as TGCAGTGCTAGTCCAATAGGGCGGGGTGTCCCCTACGAGCAGTACTTC.

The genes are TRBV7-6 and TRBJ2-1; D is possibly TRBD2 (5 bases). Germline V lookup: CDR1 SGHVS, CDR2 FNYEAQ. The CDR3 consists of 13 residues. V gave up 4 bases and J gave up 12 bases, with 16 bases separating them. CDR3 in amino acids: CASSSDGPSGQFF. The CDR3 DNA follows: TGTGCCAGCAGCTCCGACGGTCCCAGCGGGCAGTTCTTC.

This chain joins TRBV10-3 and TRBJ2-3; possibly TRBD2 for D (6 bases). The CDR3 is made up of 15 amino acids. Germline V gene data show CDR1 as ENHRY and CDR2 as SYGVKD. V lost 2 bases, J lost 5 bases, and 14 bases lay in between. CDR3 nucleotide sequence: TGTGCCATCAGTGAGCGGGAGAATGGGGGAGATACGCAGTATTTT. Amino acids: CAISERENGGDTQYF.

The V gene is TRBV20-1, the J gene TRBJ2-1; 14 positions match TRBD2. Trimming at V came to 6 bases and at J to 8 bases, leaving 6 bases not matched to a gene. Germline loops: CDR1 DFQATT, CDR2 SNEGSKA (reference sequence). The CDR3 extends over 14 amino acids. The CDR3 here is CSAFGLAGGDEQFF. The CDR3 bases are TGCAGTGCCTTCGGACTAGCGGGAGGAGATGAGCAGTTCTTC.

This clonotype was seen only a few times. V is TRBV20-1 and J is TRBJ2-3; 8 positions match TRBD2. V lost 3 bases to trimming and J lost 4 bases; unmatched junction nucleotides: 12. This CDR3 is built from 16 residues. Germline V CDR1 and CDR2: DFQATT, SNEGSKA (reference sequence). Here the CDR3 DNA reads TGCAGTGCTAGCCCGCAGTCCAGCGGGAGATCAGATACGCAGTATTTT. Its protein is CSASPQSSGRSDTQYF.